A single sample is the source of the 14 T cell receptor beta chains below, sequenced in a study of blood T cell repertoires in COVID-19. TCRdb's copy holds only in-frame clones and misses some; the assay was immunoSEQ multiplex PCR. The data contain approximately 68,000 clones, roughly 86% of them singletons. Sequencing used peripheral blood. These receptors originate from a woman in her fifties or sixties with acute or convalescent COVID-19.

J is TRBJ1-1 and V is TRBV6-2 or TRBV6-3; D not resolved. The CDR3 covers 14 residues. V was clipped by 2 bases and J by 3 bases, with 10 bases between them. Germline assignment: CDR1 MNHEY and CDR2 SVGEGT. Written as DNA, the CDR3 is TGTGCCAGCAGTTACGGTGCACTTTACACTGAAGCTTTCTTT. Encoded protein: CASSYGALYTEAFF.

This clone was found a few times. The chain has TRBV6-6 and TRBJ2-2; 7 nucleotides line up with TRBD1. CDR1 and CDR2 (germline): MNHNY, SVGAGI (reference sequence). The CDR3 contains 17 residues. V was clipped by 5 bases and J by 6 bases; unmatched bases: 15. CDR3 DNA sequence: TGTGCCAGCAGTCCCGACAGGGATGAAACCTTCGCCGGGGAGCTGTTTTTT. Protein product: CASSPDRDETFAGELFF.

Only one count was recorded for this clone. This chain connects TRBV18 to TRBJ2-5; D is unresolved. This CDR3 spans 13 amino acids. Trimming stripped 3 bases from V and 0 bases from J, with 5 bases between. Germline V CDR1 and CDR2: KGHSH, LQKENI. The chain's CDR3 is CASSPGYQETQYF. As DNA, the CDR3 is TGTGCCAGCTCACCCGGGTACCAAGAGACCCAGTACTTC.

CDR3 amino acids: CSASSPIGGRFNEQFF. In nucleotides, the CDR3 is TGCAGTGCCAGTAGCCCTATCGGGGGGCGGTTCAATGAGCAGTTCTTC. The chain carries TRBV20-1 and TRBJ2-1; D possibly corresponds to TRBD2 (7 bases). The CDR3 spans 16 residues. Germline assignment: CDR1 DFQATT and CDR2 SNEGSKA (reference sequence). The V end was cut by 6 bases, the J end by 6 bases, with 24 bases between.

V gene TRBV19 combines with J gene TRBJ2-3; 7 bases are shared with TRBD2. V shed 4 bases, J shed 5 bases, and the junction held 6 bases outside the gene matches. The CDR3 contains 14 residues. Germline V CDR1 and CDR2: LNHDA, SQIVND (reference sequence). CDR3 amino acids: CASSSGGGRDTQYF. As DNA, the CDR3 is TGTGCCAGTAGTAGCGGGGGAGGGAGAGATACGCAGTATTTT.

In this sample, this clone is medium-sized. This chain links TRBV5-4 with TRBJ2-7; D unclear. Germline CDR1 reads SGHNT; CDR2 reads YYREEE (reference sequence). Trimming pared 2 bases from V and 0 bases from J, leaving 15 bases between. The CDR3 sequence is 16 residues long. CDR3 nucleotide sequence: TGTGCCAGCAGCTTAAACGGCCGGGTACCCTCCTACGAGCAGTACTTC. Translating it yields CASSLNGRVPSYEQYF.

The rearrangement links TRBV9 to TRBJ1-2, with D possibly being TRBD1 (6 bases). The length of the CDR3 is 17 residues. V dropped 0 bases and J dropped 2 bases, with 17 bases sitting between them. Germline CDR1 and CDR2: SGDLS and YYNGEE. In DNA, the CDR3 is TGTGCCAGCAGCGTAGACGGGACAAGGGGTATCAACTATGGCTACACCTTC. It specifies CASSVDGTRGINYGYTF.

The V and J genes are TRBV5-4 and TRBJ1-6; D is unclear. Trimming removed 2 bases from V and 0 bases from J, with 15 bases in between. This CDR3 has 18 residues. Per germline, CDR1 SGHNT and CDR2 YYREEE (reference sequence). This CDR3 is CASSLEGRRSSYNSPLHF. CDR3 nucleotide sequence: TGTGCCAGCAGCTTAGAAGGACGGAGGAGCTCCTATAATTCACCCCTCCACTTT. The whole variable domain, filled in from reference TRBV5-4 and TRBJ1-6, reads ETGVTQSPTHLIKTRGQQVTLRCSSQSGHNTVSWYQQALGQGPQFIFQYYREEENGRGNFPPRFSGLQFPNYSSELNVNALELDDSALYLCASSLEGRRSSYNSPLHFGNGTRLTVT.

The chain has TRBV9 and TRBJ2-2; 8 bases are shared with TRBD2. This CDR3 contains 15 residues. Germline V lookup: CDR1 SGDLS, CDR2 YYNGEE. V shed 4 bases and J 5 bases; nucleotides not matched to a gene: 7. The CDR3: CASSPRGAGTGELFF. The CDR3 DNA reads as TGTGCCAGCAGCCCGCGGGGGGCCGGGACCGGGGAGCTGTTTTTT.

This chain joins TRBV5-1 and TRBJ1-6; 9 bases match TRBD1. V trimming: 4 bases; J trimming: 15 bases; junction bases outside the gene matches: 14. CDR3 length: 15 residues. Germline V lookup: CDR1 SGHRS, CDR2 YFSETQ. CDR3 protein: CASSSGDRALVGLHF. The CDR3 DNA sequence: TGCGCCAGCAGCAGTGGGGACAGGGCCCTCGTCGGCCTCCACTTT.

V gene TRBV7-9 combines with J gene TRBJ2-5; D might be TRBD1 (6 bases). CDR1 and CDR2 (germline): SEHNR, FQNEAQ (reference sequence). Trimming took 0 bases from V and 5 from J, leaving 22 bases between them. This CDR3 is 18 amino acids long. The CDR3 coding sequence is TGTGCCAGCAGCTTAGCGCCATTCGTCACAGGGTCGGGGGAGACCCAGTACTTC. This sequence encodes CASSLAPFVTGSGETQYF.

The DNA for the CDR3 is TGCGCCAGCAGCTTGGGGGGGCGTCGGCCTACTAACTATGGCTACACCTTC. Its protein is CASSLGGRRPTNYGYTF. The V and J genes are TRBV5-1 and TRBJ1-2, with TRBD1 as a possible D gene (6 bases). This CDR3 has 17 residues. V was cut by 0 bases and J by 0 bases, with 15 bases left in between. The germline V gene has CDR1 SGHRS and CDR2 YFSETQ.

This clone was detected once. V gene TRBV7-2 combines with J gene TRBJ2-5, with D perhaps matching TRBD1 (5 bases). The CDR3 sequence is 15 residues long. V shed 5 bases and J shed 6 bases, with 19 bases lying between them. The germline CDR1 and CDR2 sequences are SGHTA and FQGNSA. The CDR3, as DNA: TGTGCCAGCAGCCCCCAAGGGGTCTCCGGGCAGACCCAGTACTTC. Residues: CASSPQGVSGQTQYF.

A single count supports this clone. The rearrangement joins TRBV6-5 to TRBJ2-1, with D perhaps matching TRBD2 (9 bases). Trimming stripped 11 bases from V and 10 bases from J, with 21 bases between. This CDR3 spans 13 amino acids. Germline assignment: CDR1 MNHEY and CDR2 SVGAGI. The DNA for the CDR3 is TGTGCCGCTGCGGGGGGGCCAGGGGGCGAGCAGTTCTTC. Encoded protein: CAAAGGPGGEQFF.